The rows below give T cell receptor beta chains drawn from one sample of a study of blood T cell repertoires in COVID-19. Clones were read by immunoSEQ multiplex PCR, and TCRdb kept only the in-frame ones, dropping some. Of 290,000 or so clones detected, approximately 85% appear once; the ten largest clones hold more than 4.5%. Source material: peripheral blood. The receptors were sampled from a man aged 45-65 years with active or convalescent COVID-19. Both conserved end residues are trimmed from each CDR3.

v_call cdr3_aa
TRBV27 ASTDQGASRSHEQF
TRBV5-1 ASSLTYPAGEVGELF
TRBV14 ASSQGSGKRL
TRBV28 ASSPQGLGEQY
TRBV7-9 ASSSWTGREQY
TRBV7-8 ASSATEGSTYNYGYT
TRBV28 ASSSGQGGNQPQH
TRBV28 ASTSPRVFGEKLF
TRBV5-1 ASSLQGTGELF
TRBV19 ASSIRGIDFQPQH
TRBV7-9 ASSLGSGSLNTGELF
TRBV2 ASYRREDTDTQY
TRBV6-5 ASSQQGTGELF
TRBV7-8 ASSPSGNTQY
TRBV5-6 ASSRPLTSGMEETQY
TRBV30 AWTLSGGSSYNSPLH
TRBV5-6 ASSTGLHNEQF
TRBV6-2/TRBV6-3 ASSYLPQDRPASYGYT
TRBV28 ASSLARGTGPSGYT
TRBV28 ASSSGHMNTEAF
TRBV7-2 ASSVNQGVNEKLF
TRBV19 ASSIANDYSNQPQH
TRBV19 ASSTLASGRVGQF
TRBV5-1 ASSWGTSGSRTDTQY
TRBV7-2 ASSLRAAGDTEAF
TRBV7-3 ASSLQASGGFSLF
TRBV19 ASNQDRGRDYGYT
TRBV28 ATHAGNSYEQY
TRBV14 ASSHPGVSEKLF
TRBV11-2 ASSSTGTGASPLH
TRBV5-1 ASSLVGQGANTEAF
TRBV19 ASSDYRVMGNEQF
TRBV9 ASSQGGVTGELF
TRBV6-5 ASSNPRSTQY
TRBV7-3 ASSLDGRSGQPQH
TRBV19 ASNRHEANTEAF
TRBV9 ASSVGQNYGYT
TRBV7-9 ASSWEFGEQY
TRBV19 ASSQQGWGYT
TRBV18 ASSPLLESTSSGNTIY
TRBV9 ASSPSPSGINEQF
TRBV14 ASSLQISTEAF
TRBV5-6 ASSFVGTDGQGGGYT
TRBV27 ASSSRDRVGEQY
TRBV7-3 ASSIAGGNTEAF
TRBV5-1 ASSLEGRPIGSYNEQF
TRBV27 ASRELASEQF
TRBV19 ASSKADLGTDTQY
TRBV2 ASKGTTANYGYT
TRBV30 AWTSVVAGEQETQY
TRBV19 ASSNKKTGGSNQPQH
TRBV18 ASSKSSYNEQF
TRBV28 ASSSLAGALRVAGELF
TRBV27 ASSSHRTTTGTGELF
TRBV28 ASSLGSPGLVTTTYNEQF